The next 13 T cell receptor beta chains were all read from a single sample in a study of cytomegalovirus exposure and HLA in healthy donors. In the PCR, 60 Vbeta and 13 Jbeta primers were used. The method was immunoSEQ multiplex PCR; TCRdb's version includes in-frame clones alone and lacks a portion of them. The repertoire shows around 100,000 clones; the top ten hold 6.8%. Sequencing was performed on PBMCs. These receptors all come from a man in his forties or fifties in good health and CMV-seropositive.

V and J are TRBV7-9 and TRBJ2-7; 7 nucleotides agree with TRBD1. Germline V gives CDR1 SEHNR, CDR2 FQNEAQ (reference sequence). This CDR3 is built from 14 residues. Trimming removed 6 bases from V and 2 bases from J; junction bases left unmatched: 7. CDR3 nucleotide sequence: TGTGCCAGCAGAATGACAGGGCTTCCCTACGAGCAGTACTTC. This codes for CASRMTGLPYEQYF.

The chain is built from TRBV2 and TRBJ2-3; 10 nucleotides line up with TRBD2. This CDR3 has 16 residues. Germline CDR1 SNHLY, CDR2 FYNNEI. Unmatched junction bases numbered 4, after V lost 2 bases and J lost 2 bases. The CDR3 sequence: CASSEWTSGYTDTQYF. As DNA, the CDR3 is TGTGCCAGCAGTGAATGGACTAGCGGATACACAGATACGCAGTATTTT.

The V gene is TRBV28, the J gene TRBJ2-7; 11 nucleotides match TRBD2. CDR3 length: 14 amino acids. Per germline, CDR1 MDHEN and CDR2 SYDVKM. The J segment lost 3 bases and the V segment lost 5 bases, leaving 3 bases of the junction unmatched. This CDR3 is CASSTSGSFYEQYF. DNA of the CDR3: TGTGCCAGCAGTACTAGCGGGAGTTTCTACGAGCAGTACTTC.

The chain links TRBV19 to TRBJ1-5, with D unresolved. The CDR3 length is 14 residues. Trimming took 1 base from V and 0 from J, leaving 4 bases between them. Germline lookup yields CDR1 LNHDA and CDR2 SQIVND (reference sequence). CDR3 coding DNA: TGTGCCAGTAGTATAGGGAGTAGCAATCAGCCCCAGCATTTT. As protein: CASSIGSSNQPQHF.

The chain carries TRBV28 and TRBJ1-3; 7 positions match TRBD1. This CDR3 is built from 14 residues. The germline gives CDR1 MDHEN, CDR2 SYDVKM. The junction had 3 bases not matched to a gene; V was cut back by 2 bases and J by 5 bases. The DNA for the CDR3 is TGTGCCAGCAGTTTACCGGGACAGCGAAACACCATATATTTT. Translating gives CASSLPGQRNTIYF.

The CDR3 nucleotides are TGTGCCAGCAGTGCCCCCCCAGGTCAGTCTCACTACGAGCAGTACTTC. The encoded protein is CASSAPPGQSHYEQYF. The chain joins TRBV6-1 to TRBJ2-7; D is ambiguous. In germline, CDR1 is MNHNS, CDR2 SASEGT. The CDR3 covers 16 residues. V was cut by 4 bases and J by 3 bases, with 19 bases left in between.

The rearrangement uses TRBV6-5 and TRBJ2-5; maybe TRBD2 (6 bases). V dropped 0 bases and J dropped 5 bases, with 10 bases sitting between them. Per the germline V gene, CDR1 is MNHEY and CDR2 is SVGAGI. CDR3 length: 14 residues. CDR3: CASSYSGGEETQYF. The CDR3 DNA sequence: TGTGCCAGCAGTTACTCCGGGGGAGAGGAGACCCAGTACTTC.

The rearrangement links TRBV11-2 to TRBJ2-5; 11 positions agree with TRBD1. The CDR3 contains 17 residues. Germline V gene sequence: CDR1 SGHAT, CDR2 FQNNGV. Losses at the gene ends were 2 bases for V and 2 bases for J; bases not matched to a gene: 7. The CDR3 bases are TGTGCCAGCAGCTTAAGTAGAGGGACAGGGGGTCAAGAGACCCAGTACTTC. Translation gives CASSLSRGTGGQETQYF.

This chain links TRBV6-1 with TRBJ1-3; D is unresolved. The ends were cut back, 11 bases at V and 0 bases at J, with 14 bases in the middle. The CDR3 loop spans 14 amino acids. Germline values: CDR1 MNHNS, CDR2 SASEGT. The CDR3 DNA reads TGTGCCTCGGAGGAGCCTAGCTCTGGAAACACCATATATTTT. It translates to CASEEPSSGNTIYF.

The chain is built from TRBV7-9 and TRBJ1-1; 8 bases are a match to TRBD1. This CDR3 has 11 amino acids. Germline values: CDR1 SEHNR, CDR2 FQNEAQ (reference sequence). Unmatched junction bases numbered 2, after V lost 4 bases and J lost 10 bases. CDR3 in DNA: TGTGCCAGCAGCTCAACAGGGGGAGCTTTCTTT. Encoded protein: CASSSTGGAFF. The variable domain in full, with the rest retrieved from reference TRBV7-9 and TRBJ1-1, is DTGVSQNPRHKITKRGQNVTFRCDPISEHNRLYWYRQTLGQGPEFLTYFQNEAQLEKSRLLSDRFSAERPKGSFSTLEIQRTEQGDSAMYLCASSSTGGAFFGQGTRLTVV.

The rearrangement joins TRBV5-1 to TRBJ2-2; 7 bases are a match to TRBD2. The CDR3 runs 15 residues. The V and J ends lost 1 base and 8 bases, in that order; junction bases with no gene match: 8. From germline, CDR1 is SGHRS and CDR2 YFSETQ. As DNA, the CDR3 is TGCGCCAGCAGCTTGTTAAGCGGGAATTTGGGGGAGCTGTTTTTT. The encoded protein is CASSLLSGNLGELFF.

This chain connects TRBV4-2 to TRBJ2-3, with 9 bases that match TRBD2. The CDR3 is 16 residues long. The junction had 5 bases not matched to a gene; V was cut back by 0 bases and J by 4 bases. CDR1 and CDR2 (germline): LGHNA, YNFKEQ. CDR3 loop: CASSQDSSGAPDTQYF. CDR3 nucleotides: TGTGCCAGCAGCCAAGATTCTAGCGGGGCCCCAGATACGCAGTATTTT.

This chain connects TRBV19 to TRBJ1-2; D possibly corresponds to TRBD1 (6 bases). With 5 bases removed from V and 4 bases from J, the gap between germline ends came to 14 bases. Germline CDR1 LNHDA, CDR2 SQIVND (reference sequence). The CDR3 has 14 residues. CDR3 region: CASSGDILTYGYTF. The CDR3 bases are TGTGCCAGTAGTGGGGACATCCTAACCTATGGCTACACCTTC.